This T cell receptor beta chain was obtained from a study of CD8+ T cells in alopecia areata. RNA extraction was followed by reverse transcription into cDNA, which acted as the sequencing template. Sequencing was performed with immunoSEQ multiplex PCR; in TCRdb, only in-frame clones are kept and a portion is missing. In the table there are 200,000 or so clones, approximately 60% of which are singletons. It was from PBMCs that CD4+ and CD8+ T cells were sorted. The germline CDR1 and CDR2 sequences are PRHDT and FYEKMQ (reference sequence). The CDR3 sequence is 13 residues long. V was trimmed by 0 bases and J by 5 bases, leaving 8 bases between them.

Sequencing input: CD8+ T cells sorted from blood. This sequence was found in a human donor in good health. The chain has TRBV13 and TRBJ2-7, with D perhaps matching TRBD2 (5 bases). The chain's CDR3 is CASSLGSGNEQYF. CDR3 DNA: TGTGCCAGCAGCTTAGGGTCGGGGAACGAGCAGTACTTC.